This is a list of T cell receptor beta chains from one sample in a study of blood T cell repertoires in COVID-19. Assay used: immunoSEQ multiplex PCR; TCRdb lists only in-frame clones, some missing. The sample records about 46,000 clones, approximately 88% being singletons. The sample was peripheral blood. All receptors come from a man aged 45-65 years with acute or convalescent COVID-19. The CDR3 runs from the conserved cysteine through the conserved F or W. D genes are given only for firm matches. The size field is filled for only some rows; it gives once, few, many or a size class.

V: TRBV5-6; J: TRBJ1-6; length: 14; D: -; size: -; DNA: TGTGCCAGCAGCTTGACAGGTTCAGGTTCACCCCTCCACTTT; CDR3: CASSLTGSGSPLHF
V: TRBV7-2; J: TRBJ1-5; length: 16; D: TRBD1; size: -; DNA: TGTGCCAGCAGCTCAGATGTGACAGGGGGACATCAGCCCCAGCATTTT; CDR3: CASSSDVTGGHQPQHF
V: TRBV5-1; J: TRBJ2-1; length: 17; D: -; size: -; DNA: TGCGCCAGCAGCTTGGACGGCGGGGCTAGCTCCTACAATGAGCAGTTCTTC; CDR3: CASSLDGGASSYNEQFF
V: TRBV27; J: TRBJ1-1; length: 13; D: -; size: -; DNA: TGTGCCAGCAGACAGAAAATGAACACTGAAGCTTTCTTT; CDR3: CASRQKMNTEAFF
V: TRBV29-1; J: TRBJ2-7; length: 14; D: -; size: -; DNA: TGCAGCGTTGTGGGCAGGGGAAGCTCCTACGAGCAGTACTTC; CDR3: CSVVGRGSSYEQYF
V: TRBV3-1/TRBV3-2; J: TRBJ2-3; length: 16; D: -; size: -; DNA: TGTGCCAGCGGACCCTACGTGGAGGGTAGTACAGATACGCAGTATTTT; CDR3: CASGPYVEGSTDTQYF
V: TRBV5-1; J: TRBJ2-1; length: 15; D: TRBD1; size: -; DNA: TGCGCCAGCAGCTTGGTCGGGACAGGGGGCAATGAGCAGTTCTTC; CDR3: CASSLVGTGGNEQFF
V: TRBV3-1/TRBV3-2; J: TRBJ2-3; length: 16; D: -; size: once; DNA: TGTGCCAGCAGCCAAGTAGGAGACTCGATGACAGATACGCAGTATTTT; CDR3: CASSQVGDSMTDTQYF
V: TRBV19; J: TRBJ2-1; length: 15; D: -; size: -; DNA: TGTGCCAGTACCCTGAAGCGGAGCTCCTACAATGAGCAGTTCTTC; CDR3: CASTLKRSSYNEQFF
V: TRBV3-1/TRBV3-2; J: TRBJ1-1; length: 15; D: TRBD1; size: once; DNA: TGTGCCAGCAGCCCAGGGACAGCGTTGAACACTGAAGCTTTCTTT; CDR3: CASSPGTALNTEAFF
V: TRBV5-1; J: TRBJ1-6; length: 15; D: TRBD1; size: -; DNA: TGCGCCAGCAGCTATTCCGGGACAGCAGAAACACCCCTCCACTTT; CDR3: CASSYSGTAETPLHF
V: TRBV7-2; J: TRBJ1-5; length: 15; D: -; size: -; DNA: TGTGCCAGCAGCTTAGATGGCAGCCGGGATCAGCCCCAGCATTTT; CDR3: CASSLDGSRDQPQHF
V: TRBV24-1; J: TRBJ2-3; length: 13; D: -; size: -; DNA: TGTGCCACCAGTGATTCTCAGTCATATACGCAGTATTTT; CDR3: CATSDSQSYTQYF
V: TRBV18; J: TRBJ2-3; length: 13; D: -; size: -; DNA: TGTGCCAGCTCCCGGGAGAGAACAGATACGCAGTATTTT; CDR3: CASSRERTDTQYF
V: TRBV10-2; J: TRBJ2-6; length: 12; D: -; size: -; DNA: TGCGCTAGCAGTGCAGGGGCCAACGTCCTGACTTTC; CDR3: CASSAGANVLTF
V: TRBV5-1; J: TRBJ2-1; length: 16; D: TRBD2; size: -; DNA: TGCGCCAGCAGCTTGTATCGCCTAGCGGGAGGAAATGAGCAGTTCTTC; CDR3: CASSLYRLAGGNEQFF
V: TRBV7-9; J: TRBJ2-2; length: 15; D: TRBD2; size: -; DNA: TGTGCCAGCAGCTTACTCGGCGGGAGCTCCGGGGAGCTGTTTTTT; CDR3: CASSLLGGSSGELFF
V: TRBV5-1; J: TRBJ2-7; length: 13; D: TRBD2; size: -; DNA: TGCGCCAGCAGTCGCCAGGGAGGGTCTGAGCAGTACTTC; CDR3: CASSRQGGSEQYF
V: TRBV11-3; J: TRBJ1-1; length: 16; D: TRBD1; size: -; DNA: TGTGCCAGCAGCTTGCGGGGGGCAACAGGGGACACTGAAGCTTTCTTT; CDR3: CASSLRGATGDTEAFF
V: TRBV6-5; J: TRBJ1-3; length: 15; D: -; size: -; DNA: TGTGCCAGCAGTTACTCACAATACTCTGGAAACACCATATATTTT; CDR3: CASSYSQYSGNTIYF
V: TRBV6-1; J: TRBJ2-6; length: 15; D: -; size: -; DNA: TGTGCCAGCAGTGAAATCGGTCCTGGGGCCAACGTCCTGACTTTC; CDR3: CASSEIGPGANVLTF
V: TRBV3-1/TRBV3-2; J: TRBJ2-7; length: 15; D: -; size: -; DNA: TGTGCCAGCAGCCAAGAAGGGGGGGATTCCTACGAGCAGTACTTC; CDR3: CASSQEGGDSYEQYF
V: TRBV20-1; J: TRBJ2-1; length: 11; D: -; size: -; DNA: TGCAGTGCTAGAATATTCAATGAGCAGTTCTTC; CDR3: CSARIFNEQFF
V: TRBV5-4; J: TRBJ2-6; length: 19; D: -; size: -; DNA: TGTGCCAGCAGCCCCGTTCAAGGACAGATTATATCTGGGGCCAACGTCCTGACTTTC; CDR3: CASSPVQGQIISGANVLTF
V: TRBV7-9; J: TRBJ2-1; length: 16; D: -; size: -; DNA: TGTGCCAGCAGCCCCAATCAGGGGAATAGGTACAATGAGCAGTTCTTC; CDR3: CASSPNQGNRYNEQFF
V: TRBV2; J: TRBJ1-4; length: 14; D: -; size: -; DNA: TGTGCCAGTAACGTCCAGGGGAAGGATGAAAAACTGTTTTTT; CDR3: CASNVQGKDEKLFF
V: TRBV18; J: TRBJ1-5; length: 14; D: -; size: -; DNA: TGTGCCAGCTCCCCCGGACAGCCCAATCAGCCCCAGCATTTT; CDR3: CASSPGQPNQPQHF
V: TRBV7-9; J: TRBJ1-5; length: 15; D: -; size: -; DNA: TGTGCCAGCAGCCCGCAGGGAGGTGGCAATCAGCCCCAGCATTTT; CDR3: CASSPQGGGNQPQHF
V: TRBV3-1/TRBV3-2; J: TRBJ2-7; length: 14; D: TRBD1; size: -; DNA: TGTGCCAGCAGCCAAGAACCGGAACAGGGGGCCAGGTACTTC; CDR3: CASSQEPEQGARYF
V: TRBV5-5; J: TRBJ2-7; length: 16; D: TRBD2; size: -; DNA: TGTGCCAGCAGCTCCCGTCAGGCGGGGGGAAACTACGAGCAGTACTTC; CDR3: CASSSRQAGGNYEQYF
V: TRBV9; J: TRBJ2-2; length: 16; D: -; size: -; DNA: TGTGCCAGCAGCCCCCGACTAGAGGCGAACACCGGGGAGCTGTTTTTT; CDR3: CASSPRLEANTGELFF
V: TRBV7-3; J: TRBJ2-1; length: 15; D: -; size: -; DNA: TGTGCCAGCAGCTTAACCTCCGGGGGTTGGGATGAGCAGTTCTTC; CDR3: CASSLTSGGWDEQFF
V: TRBV9; J: TRBJ2-7; length: 15; D: TRBD2; size: few; DNA: TGTGCCAGCAGCGTAGCACTAGCGGGGGACTACGAGCAGTACTTC; CDR3: CASSVALAGDYEQYF
V: TRBV5-1; J: TRBJ2-3; length: 12; D: TRBD2; size: -; DNA: TGCGCCAGCAGCTGGGAGGGGGATACGCAGTATTTT; CDR3: CASSWEGDTQYF
V: TRBV10-3; J: TRBJ2-7; length: 15; D: TRBD1; size: -; DNA: TGTGCCATCAGTCTTAGGGACAGGGGACGCGACGAGCAGTACTTC; CDR3: CAISLRDRGRDEQYF
V: TRBV19; J: TRBJ1-2; length: 14; D: -; size: once; DNA: TGTGCCAGCCTACACAGGGCACCTAACTATGGCTACACCTTC; CDR3: CASLHRAPNYGYTF
V: TRBV5-1; J: TRBJ2-1; length: 16; D: -; size: -; DNA: TGCGCCAGCAGCTTGGATGGTAGGAGCTCCTACAATGAGCAGTTCTTC; CDR3: CASSLDGRSSYNEQFF
V: TRBV28; J: TRBJ1-5; length: 15; D: -; size: -; DNA: TGTGCCAGCAGTTTAAGCGGGTTGAGCAATCAGCCCCAGCATTTT; CDR3: CASSLSGLSNQPQHF
V: TRBV5-6; J: TRBJ2-7; length: 15; D: TRBD1; size: few; DNA: TGTGCCAGCAGCTGGGGGACAGGGGGCGACTACGAGCAGTACTTC; CDR3: CASSWGTGGDYEQYF
V: TRBV7-9; J: TRBJ1-4; length: 14; D: TRBD1; size: -; DNA: TGTGCCAGCAGCCCTGATGGACAGGGCGGTCAACTGTTTTTT; CDR3: CASSPDGQGGQLFF
V: TRBV11-2; J: TRBJ1-2; length: 15; D: TRBD1; size: -; DNA: TGTGCCAGCAGCGAAAAGACAGGGGAGTTTAATGGCTACACCTTC; CDR3: CASSEKTGEFNGYTF
V: TRBV5-6; J: TRBJ2-2; length: 17; D: TRBD2; size: -; DNA: TGTGCCAGCAGCTGGAGTAAGCGGGGTAGGGGCACCGGGGAGCTGTTTTTT; CDR3: CASSWSKRGRGTGELFF
V: TRBV6-6; J: TRBJ1-1; length: 14; D: -; size: -; DNA: TGTGCCAGCAGTTACTCGATGGCAGAAACTGAAGCTTTCTTT; CDR3: CASSYSMAETEAFF
V: TRBV6-5; J: TRBJ1-4; length: 14; D: -; size: -; DNA: TGTGCCAGCACTCTAGGACTCGGTAATGAAAAACTGTTTTTT; CDR3: CASTLGLGNEKLFF
V: TRBV5-1; J: TRBJ2-1; length: 14; D: TRBD2; size: -; DNA: TGCGCCAGCAGCTTGGGTCCTAGCGGCAATGAGCAGTTCTTC; CDR3: CASSLGPSGNEQFF
V: TRBV6-4; J: TRBJ1-6; length: 14; D: -; size: -; DNA: TGTGCCAGCAGTGAACAACAGGCAGATTCACCCCTCCACTTT; CDR3: CASSEQQADSPLHF
V: TRBV19; J: TRBJ1-1; length: 11; D: -; size: -; DNA: TGTGCCAGTAAGGGCAGGGGTGAAGCTTTCTTT; CDR3: CASKGRGEAFF
V: TRBV6-5; J: TRBJ2-7; length: 14; D: TRBD1; size: -; DNA: TGTGCCAGCCTCCACCGGGACAGATCCTACGAGCAGTACTTC; CDR3: CASLHRDRSYEQYF
V: TRBV7-9; J: TRBJ2-2; length: 14; D: -; size: -; DNA: TGTGCCAGCGGTACCTGGAGGGCGACCGGGGAGCTGTTTTTT; CDR3: CASGTWRATGELFF